The 28 T cell receptor beta chains presented below share a single source sample, sequenced in a study of identical twins. TCRdb redid the calling of the 5' RACE reads with MiXCR, one entry per CDR3 protein. Of some 250,000 distinct CDR3 sequences detected, approximately 11% appear once; the ten largest clones hold 3.5% to 4.5%. This sample also appeared in a second study, on yellow fever vaccine responses in identical twins.

Sequenced input: memory (CD45RO+) T cells sorted from blood. All receptors come from a young woman in good health.

The V and J genes are TRBV27 and TRBJ2-3; D is uncertain. V was shortened by 5 bases and J by 2 bases, with 17 bases between the two germline ends. The length of the CDR3 is 16 residues. Germline V gene sequence: CDR1 MNHEY, CDR2 SMNVEV (reference sequence). CDR3 sequence (DNA): TGTGCCAGCAGTAGGCGGATCCTCTCCAACACAGATACGCAGTATTTT. Amino acids: CASSRRILSNTDTQYF.

V gene TRBV5-4 combines with J gene TRBJ1-2, with 8 bases that match TRBD1. Trimming cost V 0 bases and J 2 bases; bases outside gene matches: 3. This CDR3 region has 15 residues. The germline V gene encodes CDR1 SGHNT and CDR2 YYREEE (reference sequence). CDR3 region: CASSLAPGGNYGYTF. The DNA of the CDR3 is TGTGCCAGCAGCTTGGCCCCAGGGGGCAACTATGGCTACACCTTC.

In this sample, this clonotype turned up many times. The gene calls are TRBV12-3 or TRBV12-4 and TRBJ2-1; D possibly corresponds to TRBD2 (5 bases). V lost 6 bases and J lost 12, with 15 bases in between. The CDR3 sequence is 12 residues long. CDR3 protein: CASSSDWTGQFF. The CDR3 DNA sequence: TGTGCCAGCAGCTCGGACTGGACCGGGCAGTTCTTC.

The chain has TRBV20-1 and TRBJ2-2; TRBD2 agrees at 10 bases. Germline values: CDR1 DFQATT, CDR2 SNEGSKA (reference sequence). The CDR3 contains 14 residues. V shed 2 bases and J 4 bases; nucleotides not matched to a gene: 1. CDR3 loop: CSARSGRVTGELFF. In nucleotides, the CDR3 is TGCAGTGCTAGAAGCGGGAGGGTCACCGGGGAGCTGTTTTTT.

The chain is built from TRBV7-2 and TRBJ2-7; the D gene is possibly TRBD2 (5 bases). CDR1 is SGHTA, CDR2 FQGNSA, per germline. The V end lost 1 base, the J end lost 3 bases, and 7 bases lay between the germline ends. The CDR3 spans 13 residues. The CDR3 bases are TGTGCCAGCAGCTTAGGGGAGATCTACGAGCAGTACTTC. Its translation: CASSLGEIYEQYF.

This clonotype was picked up many times. The chain links TRBV3-1 to TRBJ2-7; no clear D gene. From germline, CDR1 is LGHDT and CDR2 YNNKEL (reference sequence). The CDR3 contains 13 residues. V was trimmed by 3 bases and J by 4 bases, leaving 10 bases between them. The CDR3 coding sequence is TGTGCCAGCAGCCAGACGTCCGAGTACGAGCAGTACTTC. The encoded protein is CASSQTSEYEQYF.

The V call is TRBV12-3 or TRBV12-4, the J call TRBJ2-5; D is perhaps TRBD1 (6 bases). The CDR3 is 12 amino acids. V lost 5 bases and J 5 bases, leaving 9 bases between the germline ends. CDR3 DNA sequence: TGTGCCAGCAGTACAGGGTGGGAGACCCAGTACTTC. Translating it yields CASSTGWETQYF.

This chain uses TRBV2 with TRBJ2-1, with TRBD2 matching 11 bases. Germline V gene sequence: CDR1 SNHLY, CDR2 FYNNEI. The CDR3 has 18 amino acids. Losses at the gene ends were 3 bases for V and 1 base for J; bases not matched to a gene: 8. The CDR3 loop is CASSERLAGGSSYNEQFF. The CDR3 nucleotides read TGTGCCAGCAGTGAGCGGCTAGCGGGAGGATCTTCCTACAATGAGCAGTTCTTC.

This clonotype was picked up a small number of times. The J gene is TRBJ2-1, the V gene TRBV7-2; 7 nucleotides match TRBD2. Germline V lookup: CDR1 SGHTA, CDR2 FQGNSA. The CDR3 loop spans 15 amino acids. Trimming at V came to 4 bases and at J to 7 bases, leaving 10 bases not matched to a gene. In DNA form, the CDR3 reads TGTGCCAGCAGCTCCCGACTCTCCGGGGGGAATGAGCAGTTCTTC. It encodes CASSSRLSGGNEQFF.

In this sample, this clonotype turned up a few times. V gene TRBV20-1 combines with J gene TRBJ2-3, with D maybe TRBD2 (5 bases). V shed 3 bases and J shed 4 bases, with 11 bases lying between them. The CDR3 totals 13 residues. Germline CDR1 and CDR2: DFQATT and SNEGSKA (reference sequence). DNA of the CDR3: TGCAGTGCTAGCGGGGAGCCCGCAGATACGCAGTATTTT. Translation gives CSASGEPADTQYF.

This clonotype was recorded a few times. The chain couples TRBV12-3 or TRBV12-4 to TRBJ1-1; D is ambiguous. Deletions cut 1 base from V and 5 bases from J, with 8 bases between. CDR3 length equals 13 residues. Written as DNA, the CDR3 is TGTGCCAGCAGTTTAGAAGTTGTTACTGAAGCTTTCTTT. This encodes CASSLEVVTEAFF.

For this clonotype: Given a much more abundant clone one base away, this may be a read error. The rearrangement joins TRBV11-2 to TRBJ2-3; 10 nucleotides agree with TRBD2. Per the germline V gene, CDR1 is SGHAT and CDR2 is FQNNGV. V was pared by 5 bases and J by 1 base, with 3 bases of the junction left unmatched. CDR3 length: 15 residues. CDR3 sequence: CASSPGTSGTDTQYF. Here the CDR3 DNA reads TGTGCCAGCAGCCCCGGGACTAGCGGCACAGATACGCAGTATTTT. Full variable domain (missing parts from reference TRBV11-2 and TRBJ2-3): EAGVAQSPRYKIIEKRQSVAFWCNPISGHATLYWYQQILGQGPKLLIQFQNNGVVDDSQLPKDRFSAERLKGVDSTLKIQPAKLEDSAVYLCASSPGTSGTDTQYFGPGTRLTVL.

This clonotype was found many times. The chain joins TRBV12-3 or TRBV12-4 to TRBJ2-1, with unresolved D. V gave up 3 bases and J gave up 0 bases, with 9 bases separating them. CDR3 length: 15 amino acids. CDR3 nucleotides: TGTGCCAGCAGTTTTCTCGAGAGCTCCTACAATGAGCAGTTCTTC. Encoded protein: CASSFLESSYNEQFF.

Points on this clonotype: At one of its ends the junction is not consistent with the germline gene, which may arise from a read error. CDR3 residues: CSVGQSYGQYF. The CDR3 DNA follows: TGCAGCGTTGGACAGTCTTACGGGCAGTACTTC. The chain recombines TRBV29-1 with TRBJ2-7; D perhaps matches TRBD1 (5 bases). Germline V lookup: CDR1 SQVTM, CDR2 ANQGSEA. The CDR3 extends over 11 amino acids.

In its sample, this clonotype was seen a few times. J is TRBJ2-2 and V is TRBV28; the match to TRBD1 covers 9 bases. Germline trimming cut 5 bases from V and 9 bases from J; bases unmatched to any gene: 22. Germline loops: CDR1 MDHEN, CDR2 SYDVKM. The CDR3 loop spans 19 amino acids. The CDR3 reads CASSPRPRDWDRVSRELFF. In DNA, the CDR3 is TGTGCCAGCAGTCCTCGCCCTAGGGACTGGGACAGGGTATCCCGGGAGCTGTTTTTT.

The CDR3 sequence: CSAKVLGRDLETQYF. The CDR3 coding sequence is TGCAGTGCTAAGGTCCTGGGCAGGGACTTAGAGACCCAGTACTTC. The J gene is TRBJ2-5, the V gene TRBV20-1, with D tentatively TRBD2 (6 bases). The germline V gene encodes CDR1 DFQATT and CDR2 SNEGSKA (reference sequence). Trimming stripped 4 bases from V and 4 bases from J, with 19 bases between. This CDR3 contains 15 residues.

This clonotype occurred a few times. The chain links TRBV24-1 to TRBJ2-5; 7 nucleotides agree with TRBD2. Trimming cost V 0 bases and J 3 bases; bases outside gene matches: 15. The CDR3 totals 19 residues. In germline, CDR1 is KGHDR, CDR2 SFDVKD. The CDR3 here is CATSDLRGPGGGVKETQYF. DNA for the CDR3: TGTGCCACCAGTGATTTGAGGGGACCGGGCGGGGGAGTTAAAGAGACCCAGTACTTC.

This clonotype was found many times. The V gene is TRBV28, the J gene TRBJ2-7, with TRBD1 as a possible D gene (6 bases). V gave up 2 bases and J gave up 2 bases, with 13 bases separating them. From germline, CDR1 is MDHEN and CDR2 SYDVKM. This CDR3 contains 15 residues. CDR3 amino acids: CASSLAQGTAYEQYF. DNA for the CDR3: TGTGCCAGCAGTTTAGCCCAGGGGACCGCCTACGAGCAGTACTTC. Full variable domain (remainder filled in from reference TRBV28 and TRBJ2-7): DVKVTQSSRYLVKRTGEKVFLECVQDMDHENMFWYRQDPGLGLRLIYFSYDVKMKEKGDIPEGYSVSREKKERFSLILESASTNQTSMYLCASSLAQGTAYEQYFGPGTRLTVT.

The rearrangement joins TRBV11-2 to TRBJ2-1, with 9 bases lining up with TRBD1. Germline lookup yields CDR1 SGHAT and CDR2 FQNNGV. Trimming took 6 bases from V and 6 from J; bases not matched to a gene: 3. This CDR3 is built from 13 residues. This CDR3 reads CASRKTGGNEQFF. The CDR3 DNA reads as TGTGCCAGCAGAAAGACAGGGGGCAATGAGCAGTTCTTC.

Ten or more counts support this clonotype. This chain uses TRBV7-2 with TRBJ2-1; possible D gene TRBD2, 5 bases. CDR3 size: 15 residues. Germline CDR1 and CDR2: SGHTA and FQGNSA. Trimming stripped 3 bases from V and 6 bases from J, with 15 bases between. The CDR3 is CASSLAGSRGNEQFF. The CDR3 bases are TGTGCCAGCAGCTTGGCGGGTTCCCGGGGCAATGAGCAGTTCTTC.

This clonotype was recorded at least ten times. The J gene is TRBJ2-5, the V gene TRBV4-2; the D call may be TRBD1 or TRBD2 (6 bases each). This CDR3 has 15 amino acids. V was pared by 1 base and J by 5 bases, with 14 bases between. Germline V gives CDR1 LGHNA, CDR2 YNFKEQ. The CDR3 coding sequence is TGTGCCAGCAGCCAAGGAGTGGGGGGCGGGGAGACCCAGTACTTC. It specifies CASSQGVGGGETQYF.

The chain carries TRBV6-5 and TRBJ2-7; D not resolved. The CDR3 runs 15 residues. V lost 3 bases, J lost 0 bases, and 12 bases lay in between. CDR1 and CDR2 (germline): MNHEY, SVGAGI. CDR3 loop: CASSYFSGSSYEQYF. The DNA for the CDR3 is TGTGCCAGCAGTTATTTTTCCGGCAGCTCCTACGAGCAGTACTTC.

As concerns this clonotype: At one boundary the junction diverges from the germline segment, which might be a read error. This sequence joins TRBV6-2 or TRBV6-3 and TRBJ2-4; a possible D gene is TRBD2 (6 bases). Germline V gives CDR1 MNHEY, CDR2 SVGEGT. The CDR3 length is 11 residues. CDR3 in DNA: TGTGCCAGCAGTGCCCCGGGGGATTGGCACTTC. The encoded protein is CASSAPGDWHF.

This clonotype was counted ten times or more. The genes are TRBV10-3 and TRBJ2-5, with D possibly TRBD2 on 6 matching bases. V lost 0 bases, J lost 7 bases, and 12 bases lay in between. Germline CDR1 reads ENHRY; CDR2 reads SYGVKD. CDR3 length: 14 amino acids. This chain's CDR3 is CAISESMEGSTQYF. The CDR3 coding sequence is TGTGCCATCAGTGAGTCGATGGAGGGGTCGACCCAGTACTTC.

The chain recombines TRBV7-2 with TRBJ2-7, with D possibly matching TRBD1 (5 bases). Germline lookup yields CDR1 SGHTA and CDR2 FQGNSA. The CDR3 has 14 residues. Trimming pared 1 base from V and 2 bases from J, leaving 9 bases between. The CDR3 region is CASSLDGRAYEQYF. CDR3 nucleotides: TGTGCCAGCAGCTTAGACGGCAGGGCCTACGAGCAGTACTTC.

This clonotype was recorded once. This chain connects TRBV18 to TRBJ2-5; 8 bases align to TRBD1. Per the germline V gene, CDR1 is KGHSH and CDR2 is LQKENI. This CDR3 contains 13 residues. The V segment lost 3 bases and the J segment 5 bases; nucleotides outside the gene matches: 2. Here the CDR3 reads CASSPGQAETQYF. In DNA form, the CDR3 reads TGTGCCAGCTCACCGGGACAGGCGGAGACCCAGTACTTC.

This clonotype was picked up a small number of times. The gene calls are TRBV28 and TRBJ2-3, with D tentatively TRBD2 (5 bases). V was trimmed by 3 bases and J by 2 bases, leaving 15 bases between them. The CDR3 runs 16 residues. Germline CDR1 MDHEN, CDR2 SYDVKM. The CDR3: CASSFAGVGYTDTQYF. The CDR3, as DNA: TGTGCCAGCAGTTTTGCCGGGGTTGGGTACACAGATACGCAGTATTTT. The variable domain in full, with the rest retrieved from reference TRBV28 and TRBJ2-3, is DVKVTQSSRYLVKRTGEKVFLECVQDMDHENMFWYRQDPGLGLRLIYFSYDVKMKEKGDIPEGYSVSREKKERFSLILESASTNQTSMYLCASSFAGVGYTDTQYFGPGTRLTVL.

Only a few counts were recorded for this clonotype. This chain joins TRBV6-2 or TRBV6-3 and TRBJ2-7, with unresolved D. V was trimmed by 2 bases and J by 0 bases, leaving 5 bases between them. The CDR3 has 13 amino acids. CDR1 is MNHEY and CDR2 is SVGEGT in the germline V gene. CDR3 sequence (DNA): TGTGCCAGCAGTTACCCACCCTCCTACGAGCAGTACTTC. Translated, it gives CASSYPPSYEQYF.